The 15 T cell receptor beta chains given below trace back to one sample, sequenced in a study of T cells in Graves' hyperthyroidism and ophthalmopathy. The investigators amplified TCR beta CDR3 regions from RNA transcripts. The primer set for the first-round RT-PCR of the TCR CDR3 was HTBI. From the multiplex PCR reads, TCRdb called clonotypes with MiXCR, one entry per CDR3 protein. The table lists some 580,000 distinct CDR3 sequences, around 16% of them singletons. The sequenced material came from blood. The origin of the receptors is a woman aged 40 to 50 with Graves' ophthalmopathy.

This clonotype was detected only a few times. The chain combines TRBV7-8 with TRBJ2-2; no definite D call. Germline V lookup: CDR1 SGHVS, CDR2 FQNEAQ. Trimming left V 5 bases short and J 6 bases short, with 7 bases between. The CDR3 runs to 12 residues. The CDR3 here is CASSTYAGELFF. The CDR3 bases are TGTGCCAGCAGCACTTACGCCGGGGAGCTGTTTTTT.

This clonotype was seen many times. The chain joins TRBV20-1 to TRBJ2-1, with TRBD1 matching over 11 bases. Per germline, CDR1 DFQATT and CDR2 SNEGSKA (reference sequence). The CDR3 loop spans 14 amino acids. J was trimmed by 3 bases and V by 5 bases; bases with no gene match: 3. CDR3 in DNA: TGCAGTGCTGACGGGACAGGGGGCTACAATGAGCAGTTCTTC. As protein: CSADGTGGYNEQFF.

This clonotype came up many times. The gene calls are TRBV6-1 and TRBJ2-1, with TRBD2 matching over 11 bases. V was pared by 5 bases and J by 9 bases, with 9 bases of the junction left unmatched. CDR1 is MNHNS and CDR2 is SASEGT in the germline V gene. The CDR3 loop spans 15 amino acids. The CDR3 DNA reads TGTGCCAGCAGTTCCGGGACTAGCGGCAAAAGTGAGCAGTTCTTC. This gives the protein CASSSGTSGKSEQFF.

The chain uses TRBV3-1 and TRBJ2-6, with D unresolved. This CDR3 is 15 amino acids long. Trimming removed 0 bases from V and 2 bases from J, with 5 bases in between. Germline CDR1 LGHDT, CDR2 YNNKEL (reference sequence). The CDR3: CASSQDHPGANVLTF. For the CDR3, the DNA is TGTGCCAGCAGCCAAGATCATCCTGGGGCCAACGTCCTGACTTTC.

The table lists this clonotype with many counts. The rearrangement uses TRBV12-3 or TRBV12-4 and TRBJ2-7; 12 bases are a match to TRBD2. The CDR3 has 18 amino acids. J was trimmed by 2 bases and V by 1 base; bases with no gene match: 9. The CDR3 is CASSLGSSGRARAYEQYF. CDR3 coding DNA: TGTGCCAGCAGTTTAGGGTCTAGCGGGAGGGCCAGGGCCTACGAGCAGTACTTC.

The gene calls are TRBV4-1 and TRBJ1-2, with no clear D. V shed 0 bases and J shed 6 bases, with 11 bases lying between them. The CDR3 sequence is 14 residues long. Germline V gene data show CDR1 as MGHRA and CDR2 as YSYEKL. The CDR3 coding sequence is TGCGCCAGCAGCCAAGAGTGGCCATCCCATGGCTACACCTTC. Its translation: CASSQEWPSHGYTF.

This clonotype was recorded at least ten times. This rearrangement joins TRBV3-1 to TRBJ1-4; D is undetermined. V gave up 0 bases and J gave up 8 bases, with 13 bases separating them. Germline-derived CDR1 and CDR2 are LGHDT and YNNKEL (reference sequence). This CDR3 is built from 15 residues. CDR3 sequence (DNA): TGTGCCAGCAGCCAAGATATGTACACGGGGGAAAAACTGTTTTTT. It translates to CASSQDMYTGEKLFF.

At least ten counts were recorded for this clonotype. CDR3 amino acids: CASSLTSGSEQYF. CDR3 DNA sequence: TGTGCCAGCAGTTTAACTAGCGGGAGTGAGCAGTACTTC. The chain combines TRBV12-3 or TRBV12-4 with TRBJ2-7; TRBD2 agrees at 11 bases. The CDR3 is 13 amino acids. V lost 2 bases and J lost 7; bases outside the gene matches: 1.

There are many counts of this clonotype. The rearrangement joins TRBV2 to TRBJ1-4; D possibly corresponds to TRBD1 (6 bases). Germline V gives CDR1 SNHLY, CDR2 FYNNEI. V was pared by 6 bases and J by 4 bases, with 12 bases between. The CDR3 covers 14 residues. CDR3 residues: CASSPGANNEKLFF. CDR3 sequence (DNA): TGTGCCAGCAGCCCAGGGGCTAATAATGAAAAACTGTTTTTT. Filled out from reference TRBV2 and TRBJ1-4, the complete variable domain reads EPEVTQTPSHQVTQMGQEVILRCVPISNHLYFYWYRQILGQKVEFLVSFYNNEISEKSEIFDDQFSVERPDGSNFTLKIRSTKLEDSAMYFCASSPGANNEKLFFGSGTQLSVL.

This clonotype was seen a few times. The rearrangement joins TRBV14 to TRBJ1-1; D gene unclear. The CDR3 consists of 16 residues. The V and J ends lost 1 base and 3 bases respectively, with 15 bases between them. The germline CDR1 and CDR2 sequences are SGHDN and FVKESK. For the CDR3, the DNA is TGTGCCAGCAGCCAAGCCTTCGAGACGCACGACACTGAAGCTTTCTTT. The encoded protein is CASSQAFETHDTEAFF.

The rearrangement links TRBV6-1 to TRBJ2-3; the match to TRBD2 covers 9 bases. Germline-derived CDR1 and CDR2 are MNHNS and SASEGT. The CDR3 has 18 amino acids. Trimming at V came to 6 bases and at J to 3 bases, leaving 16 bases not matched to a gene. This chain's CDR3 is CASRELLGIAGETDTQYF. The CDR3 DNA reads TGTGCCAGCAGAGAACTCTTGGGGATAGCGGGAGAAACAGATACGCAGTATTTT.

This clonotype was observed a few times. The chain couples TRBV7-2 to TRBJ2-2, with D tentatively TRBD1 (6 bases). CDR1 and CDR2 (germline): SGHTA, FQGNSA. The CDR3 is 16 residues long. V shed 0 bases and J shed 6 bases, with 14 bases lying between them. CDR3 residues: CASSLAVGTIPGELFF. The CDR3 nucleotides read TGTGCCAGCAGCTTAGCGGTGGGGACAATACCCGGGGAGCTGTTTTTT.

This clonotype has more than one count but fewer than ten. The rearrangement links TRBV7-9 to TRBJ2-1, with 7 bases lining up with TRBD2. Per the germline V gene, CDR1 is SEHNR and CDR2 is FQNEAQ (reference sequence). Germline trimming cut 7 bases from V and 8 bases from J; bases unmatched to any gene: 11. The CDR3 contains 14 residues. The CDR3 region is CASNEGGAMHEQFF. CDR3 in DNA: TGTGCCAGCAACGAGGGAGGGGCCATGCATGAGCAGTTCTTC.

The chain uses TRBV19 and TRBJ2-1; 13 nucleotides agree with TRBD2. The germline V gene has CDR1 LNHDA and CDR2 SQIVND (reference sequence). V was pared by 2 bases and J by 10 bases, with 2 bases of the junction left unmatched. This CDR3 spans 14 amino acids. The CDR3 sequence is CASSITSGRGEQFF. Here the CDR3 DNA reads TGTGCCAGTAGTATAACTAGCGGGAGGGGGGAGCAGTTCTTC.

The table lists this clonotype with many counts. The gene calls are TRBV29-1 and TRBJ2-5; 7 nucleotides align to TRBD2. Germline V CDR1 and CDR2: SQVTM, ANQGSEA. The CDR3 runs 15 residues. The junction had 11 bases not matched to a gene; V was cut back by 5 bases and J by 2 bases. CDR3 coding DNA: TGCAGCGTTATTAGGAGCGGGACTCGGCAAGAGACCCAGTACTTC. This sequence encodes CSVIRSGTRQETQYF.